What follows are 32 T cell receptor beta chains derived from one specimen sequenced in a study of blood T cell repertoires in COVID-19 (dated by TCRdb to about 2020). Library prep was done by the immunoSEQ multiplex PCR assay. Held by TCRdb, this immuneACCESS table contains in-frame sequences only and omits some clones. Under half of the omission traces to an unresolved V gene where checked; the cause of the rest is unknown. Across this sample there are 150,000 to 200,000 clones, with approximately 88% seen only once. Of the sample, around 8.9% is held by the ten largest clones. Sample: PBMCs or T cells enriched from blood (not recorded which). The receptors come from a woman younger than 35 who had recovered from COVID-19.

V usage is TRBV29-1 and J usage is TRBJ2-1, with TRBD1 as a possible D gene (6 bases). Deletions cut 3 bases from V and 2 bases from J, with 11 bases between. Germline V gene sequence: CDR1 SQVTM, CDR2 ANQGSEA. The CDR3 spans 14 residues. The CDR3 loop reads CSVDRGSPYNEQFF. CDR3 DNA sequence: TGCAGCGTTGACAGGGGATCCCCCTACAATGAGCAGTTCTTC.

This clone appeared a single time. The chain couples TRBV11-2 to TRBJ2-1, with a tentative D call TRBD2 (6 bases). CDR3 length equals 15 residues. The V end was cut by 1 base, the J end by 4 bases, with 11 bases between. Germline CDR1 SGHAT, CDR2 FQNNGV. The CDR3 DNA is TGTGCCAGCAGCTTAGTCGCGGAGGGGTACAATGAGCAGTTCTTC. It translates to CASSLVAEGYNEQFF.

The CDR3 DNA reads as TGTGCCATCAGTGGATCACAGCCCCTCTCTGGAAACACCATATATTTT. It encodes CAISGSQPLSGNTIYF. The chain has TRBV10-3 and TRBJ1-3, with unresolved D. V was shortened by 4 bases and J by 0 bases, with 13 bases between the two germline ends. This CDR3 has 16 residues. The germline gives CDR1 ENHRY, CDR2 SYGVKD.

The chain combines TRBV7-9 with TRBJ1-1; 12 bases are shared with TRBD1. The V gene's germline CDR1 is SEHNR and CDR2 FQNEAQ (reference sequence). Germline trimming cut 0 bases from V and 5 bases from J; bases unmatched to any gene: 4. The CDR3 has 16 residues. The CDR3 DNA reads as TGTGCCAGCAGCTTAGCGGGACAGGGGGCGCGGACTGAAGCTTTCTTT. The encoded protein is CASSLAGQGARTEAFF. Drawing the rest from reference TRBV7-9 and TRBJ1-1, the complete variable domain is DTGVSQNPRHKITKRGQNVTFRCDPISEHNRLYWYRQTLGQGPEFLTYFQNEAQLEKSRLLSDRFSAERPKGSFSTLEIQRTEQGDSAMYLCASSLAGQGARTEAFFGQGTRLTVV.

This clone appeared a single time. This rearrangement joins TRBV9 to TRBJ1-2; 7 nucleotides agree with TRBD1. Trimming at V came to 5 bases and at J to 1 base, leaving 5 bases not matched to a gene. This CDR3 spans 14 amino acids. Germline CDR1 reads SGDLS; CDR2 reads YYNGEE. This CDR3 reads CASRGDSDNYGYTF. The CDR3 bases are TGTGCCAGCAGAGGGGACAGTGATAACTATGGCTACACCTTC. Based on the CDR3 plus reference TRBV9 and TRBJ1-2, the full variable domain is DSGVTQTPKHLITATGQRVTLRCSPRSGDLSVYWYQQSLDQGLQFLIQYYNGEERAKGNILERFSAQQFPDLHSELNLSSLELGDSALYFCASRGDSDNYGYTFGSGTRLTVV.

The rearrangement links TRBV25-1 to TRBJ1-3; no definite D call. Trimming pared 2 bases from V and 0 bases from J, leaving 8 bases between. This CDR3 has 15 residues. Germline assignment: CDR1 MGHDK and CDR2 SYGVNS. The CDR3 is CASSEGVTSGNTIYF. CDR3 coding DNA: TGTGCCAGCAGTGAAGGAGTTACCTCTGGAAACACCATATATTTT.

This chain uses TRBV28 with TRBJ2-2; the D gene is possibly TRBD2 (5 bases). The CDR3 has 15 residues. From germline, CDR1 is MDHEN and CDR2 SYDVKM. The germline V and J ends were trimmed by 6 bases and 4 bases, with 15 bases remaining between them. The CDR3 bases are TGTGCCAGCAGATCAGGAGGTTCGGTCACCGGGGAGCTGTTTTTT. Translated, it gives CASRSGGSVTGELFF.

The chain joins TRBV24-1 to TRBJ1-5; D is unclear. With 2 bases removed from V and 9 bases from J, the gap between germline ends came to 13 bases. CDR1 and CDR2 (germline): KGHDR, SFDVKD. CDR3 length: 14 residues. Written as DNA, the CDR3 is TGTGCCACCAGTGATTCGGGGTCGCGTTGGCCCCAGCATTTT. This gives the protein CATSDSGSRWPQHF.

The V call is TRBV6-2 or TRBV6-3, the J call TRBJ1-2, with D hard to call. V was trimmed by 2 bases and J by 5 bases, leaving 15 bases between them. Germline CDR1 is MNHEY and CDR2 is SVGEGT. CDR3 length: 15 amino acids. For the CDR3, the DNA is TGTGCCAGCAGTTACGGAGGTCCTAGTAGGTATGGCTACACCTTC. This translates into CASSYGGPSRYGYTF.

The chain carries TRBV5-1 and TRBJ1-1, with D uncertain. Per the germline V gene, CDR1 is SGHRS and CDR2 is YFSETQ. V lost 6 bases and J 5 bases, leaving 17 bases between the germline ends. This CDR3 is built from 14 residues. CDR3 nucleotide sequence: TGCGCCAGCATCACCGGGGAGGCGGGTACTGAAGCTTTCTTT. It translates to CASITGEAGTEAFF.

In the case of this clone: This sample includes further DNA sequences coding for the same CDR3. This chain links TRBV24-1 with TRBJ1-5; TRBD1 is a possible D gene (5 bases). Germline V gene sequence: CDR1 KGHDR, CDR2 SFDVKD. The CDR3 length is 14 residues. V gave up 7 bases and J gave up 0 bases, with 9 bases separating them. DNA for the CDR3: TGTGCCACCAGCGACAGCAATAGCAATCAGCCCCAGCATTTT. Encoded protein: CATSDSNSNQPQHF.

The gene calls are TRBV9 and TRBJ2-1, with TRBD1 matching 7 bases. Unmatched junction bases numbered 9, after V lost 3 bases and J lost 3 bases. The CDR3 runs 16 residues. Per the germline V gene, CDR1 is SGDLS and CDR2 is YYNGEE. The CDR3 DNA sequence: TGTGCCAGCAGCGAGAGGGACAGTGGATACTACAATGAGCAGTTCTTC. Protein sequence: CASSERDSGYYNEQFF.

The CDR3 loop is CASRLQGEWSEAFF. In nucleotides, the CDR3 is TGTGCCAGCAGACTACAGGGTGAATGGTCTGAAGCTTTCTTT. This sequence joins TRBV6-5 and TRBJ1-1; a possible D gene is TRBD1 (6 bases). V lost 6 bases and J lost 6, with 17 bases in between. CDR3 length equals 14 residues. The germline V gene has CDR1 MNHEY and CDR2 SVGAGI.

This chain joins TRBV5-6 and TRBJ2-1; D perhaps matches TRBD2 (6 bases). The V gene's germline CDR1 is SGHDT and CDR2 YYEEEE. The length of the CDR3 is 17 residues. The V and J ends lost 4 bases and 0 bases respectively, with 17 bases between them. CDR3: CASSRARRGISYNEQFF. CDR3 nucleotides: TGTGCCAGCAGCCGGGCTAGACGGGGGATCTCCTACAATGAGCAGTTCTTC.

The chain has TRBV29-1 and TRBJ2-5, with D possibly matching TRBD2 (6 bases). Trimming left V 7 bases short and J 5 bases short, with 20 bases between. From germline, CDR1 is SQVTM and CDR2 ANQGSEA. The CDR3 covers 14 residues. CDR3 coding DNA: TGCAGCGCCCTGGGCCAGGGACTTTGGGAGACCCAGTACTTC. It is translated as CSALGQGLWETQYF. Together with reference TRBV29-1 and TRBJ2-5, the CDR3 gives the full variable domain: SAVISQKPSRDICQRGTSLTIQCQVDSQVTMMFWYRQQPGQSLTLIATANQGSEATYESGFVIDKFPISRPNLTFSTLTVSNMSPEDSSIYLCSALGQGLWETQYFGPGTRLLVL.

This clone showed up just a few times. This chain uses TRBV3-1 (or the pseudogene TRBV3-2) with TRBJ2-7, with a weak D call TRBD2 (7 bases). CDR1 is LGHDT, CDR2 YNNKEL, per germline (reference sequence). The CDR3 is made up of 16 amino acids. V dropped 2 bases and J dropped 2 bases, with 16 bases sitting between them. The DNA of the CDR3 is TGTGCCAGCAGCCAACCGACAAAAGGGGGGGCCTACGAGCAGTACTTC. Translation gives CASSQPTKGGAYEQYF.

The genes are TRBV7-9 and TRBJ2-5, with TRBD2 matching over 8 bases. There are 16 residues in the CDR3. V lost 4 bases, J lost 2 bases, and 9 bases stayed unmatched. In germline, CDR1 is SEHNR, CDR2 FQNEAQ (reference sequence). As DNA, the CDR3 is TGTGCCAGCAGCTCTTATTCCGGGACTAGACAAGAGACCCAGTACTTC. It codes for CASSSYSGTRQETQYF.

J is TRBJ1-1 and V is TRBV7-9, with 7 bases fitting TRBD1. Trimming took 4 bases from V and 5 from J; bases not matched to a gene: 7. This CDR3 is 14 amino acids long. Germline-derived CDR1 and CDR2 are SEHNR and FQNEAQ (reference sequence). CDR3: CASSSDRVWTEAFF. Written as DNA, the CDR3 is TGTGCCAGCAGCTCTGACAGGGTATGGACTGAAGCTTTCTTT.

The V call is TRBV29-1, the J call TRBJ2-1, with D possibly matching TRBD1 (5 bases). The germline V and J ends were trimmed by 4 bases and 3 bases, with 7 bases remaining between them. CDR1 and CDR2 from the germline V gene are SQVTM and ANQGSEA. This CDR3 comprises 12 residues. CDR3 coding DNA: TGCAGCGTTGCGACAGACTACAATGAGCAGTTCTTC. It encodes CSVATDYNEQFF.

The chain is built from TRBV7-6 and TRBJ1-6, with D hard to call. CDR1 SGHVS and CDR2 FNYEAQ come from the germline V gene. This CDR3 comprises 15 residues. Trimming removed 3 bases at V and 7 bases at J, with 13 bases between. CDR3 DNA sequence: TGTGCCAGCAGCTTCATGGAAGGAGAGAATTCACCCCTCCACTTT. Amino acid sequence: CASSFMEGENSPLHF.

V gene TRBV9 combines with J gene TRBJ1-1; D is perhaps TRBD1 (6 bases). Trimming pared 0 bases from V and 1 base from J, leaving 16 bases between. The CDR3 runs 17 residues. Per the germline V gene, CDR1 is SGDLS and CDR2 is YYNGEE. The CDR3 sequence is CASSVGTDRSSNTEAFF. CDR3 bases: TGTGCCAGCAGCGTAGGGACTGACAGGTCGTCGAACACTGAAGCTTTCTTT.

CDR3 DNA sequence: TGTGCCAGCAGCCAACCTGGGTCAGGGGGCACCGGGGAGCTGTTTTTT. It is translated as CASSQPGSGGTGELFF. The chain recombines TRBV3-1 (or the pseudogene TRBV3-2) with TRBJ2-2; 7 bases align to TRBD1. CDR3 size: 16 residues. The germline V gene has CDR1 LGHDT and CDR2 YNNKEL (reference sequence). Germline trimming cut 2 bases from V and 4 bases from J; bases unmatched to any gene: 7.

The rearrangement uses TRBV5-1 and TRBJ1-4; possibly TRBD1 for D (5 bases). V lost 5 bases and J lost 5, with 16 bases in between. The CDR3 extends over 15 amino acids. CDR1 is SGHRS, CDR2 YFSETQ, per germline. The CDR3 reads CASRLRQNGNEKLFF. DNA for the CDR3: TGCGCCAGCAGACTGAGACAGAACGGCAATGAAAAACTGTTTTTT.

The genes are TRBV29-1 and TRBJ1-5; possibly TRBD1 for D (5 bases). The V gene's germline CDR1 is SQVTM and CDR2 ANQGSEA. The CDR3 loop spans 12 amino acids. V shed 7 bases and J shed 4 bases, with 11 bases lying between them. In DNA, the CDR3 is TGCAGCGCTGAGGGGAGGAATCAGCCCCAGCATTTT. Amino acids: CSAEGRNQPQHF.

V and J are TRBV18 and TRBJ1-2, with a tentative D call TRBD1 (5 bases). The V gene lost 0 bases and the J gene lost 4 bases, with 18 bases spanning the gap. This CDR3 has 17 residues. The germline V gene encodes CDR1 KGHSH and CDR2 LQKENI. The CDR3 reads CASSPPWPDRVVYGYTF. The DNA of the CDR3 is TGTGCCAGCTCACCACCGTGGCCCGACAGAGTGGTCTATGGCTACACCTTC.

V usage is TRBV5-4 and J usage is TRBJ2-3, with TRBD2 matching 9 bases. Germline V gives CDR1 SGHNT, CDR2 YYREEE (reference sequence). The J segment lost 4 bases and the V segment lost 4 bases, leaving 10 bases of the junction unmatched. This CDR3 is 16 amino acids long. CDR3 region: CASSLRTSEEADTQYF. As DNA, the CDR3 is TGTGCCAGCAGCCTCCGGACTAGCGAGGAGGCAGATACGCAGTATTTT.

The genes are TRBV6-5 and TRBJ1-1; D is undetermined. The CDR3 runs 13 residues. V lost 0 bases and J 10 bases, leaving 12 bases between the germline ends. CDR1 MNHEY and CDR2 SVGAGI come from the germline V gene. The CDR3 nucleotides read TGTGCCAGCAGTTACTCGGTTCGGTACAGAGCTTTCTTT. Translating gives CASSYSVRYRAFF.

The chain joins TRBV6-5 to TRBJ2-5, with D maybe TRBD1 (6 bases). Trimming left V 5 bases short and J 5 bases short, with 9 bases between. This CDR3 region has 12 residues. From germline, CDR1 is MNHEY and CDR2 SVGAGI. CDR3: CASSQGFETQYF. The CDR3 DNA follows: TGTGCCAGCAGTCAGGGGTTCGAGACCCAGTACTTC.

A single count supports this clone. The chain links TRBV29-1 to TRBJ1-2; 8 bases match TRBD1. In germline, CDR1 is SQVTM, CDR2 ANQGSEA. V trimming: 0 bases; J trimming: 8 bases; junction bases outside the gene matches: 8. This CDR3 is 14 amino acids long. In nucleotides, the CDR3 is TGCAGCGTTGAAGATGGCCAGGGGGCGTGGGGCTACACCTTC. It is translated as CSVEDGQGAWGYTF. Full variable domain (rest looked up from reference TRBV29-1 and TRBJ1-2): SAVISQKPSRDICQRGTSLTIQCQVDSQVTMMFWYRQQPGQSLTLIATANQGSEATYESGFVIDKFPISRPNLTFSTLTVSNMSPEDSSIYLCSVEDGQGAWGYTFGSGTRLTVV.

The chain has TRBV4-2 and TRBJ1-4; 7 nucleotides match TRBD1. The V gene's germline CDR1 is LGHNA and CDR2 YNFKEQ. The CDR3 totals 17 residues. V was pared by 0 bases and J by 5 bases, with 9 bases of the junction left unmatched. The CDR3 region is CASSQDSVTGANEKLFF. The CDR3 nucleotides read TGTGCCAGCAGCCAAGATAGTGTCACAGGGGCGAATGAAAAACTGTTTTTT.

The chain combines TRBV19 with TRBJ1-1; D is ambiguous. V lost 7 bases, J lost 0 bases, and 15 bases lay in between. Germline CDR1 is LNHDA and CDR2 is SQIVND (reference sequence). The CDR3 is 15 amino acids. CDR3 loop: CASKVPGILNTEAFF. The CDR3 DNA reads TGTGCCAGTAAGGTCCCAGGAATTTTGAACACTGAAGCTTTCTTT.

The chain is built from TRBV11-3 and TRBJ1-5; 9 nucleotides line up with TRBD1. Germline V gene sequence: CDR1 SGHNT, CDR2 YENEEA. The CDR3 runs to 15 residues. Trimming removed 3 bases from V and 1 base from J; junction bases left unmatched: 1. The DNA for the CDR3 is TGTGCCAGCAGCTTCGGGACAGGGAGCAATCAGCCCCAGCATTTT. Translation: CASSFGTGSNQPQHF.